The 26 T cell receptor beta chains below were found in one sample sequenced in a study of T cell responses to AZD1222 COVID-19 vaccine. Libraries were prepared by immunoSEQ multiplex PCR; TCRdb keeps only in-frame clonotypes and omits some of them. The sample consists of 250,000 to 300,000 clones, almost 95% of them appearing once. Sequenced material: peripheral blood, taken 28 days after the second AZD1222 dose. The source of these receptors is an adult who received the AZD1222 COVID-19 vaccine.

This chain connects TRBV7-9 to TRBJ2-2; D ambiguous. From germline, CDR1 is SEHNR and CDR2 FQNEAQ (reference sequence). V shed 3 bases and J shed 0 bases, with 8 bases lying between them. The CDR3 runs to 15 residues. In nucleotides, the CDR3 is TGTGCCAGCAGCTTTGGTACAGCGAACACCGGGGAGCTGTTTTTT. Amino acids: CASSFGTANTGELFF.

The V call is TRBV4-3, the J call TRBJ2-7, with a possible D match to TRBD2 (5 bases). V was clipped by 0 bases and J by 2 bases, with 11 bases between them. The CDR3 extends over 15 amino acids. Germline CDR1 is LGHNA and CDR2 is YSLEER. In DNA, the CDR3 is TGCGCCAGCAGCCAAGAACAAGCGGAGCCCTACGAGCAGTACTTC. Protein: CASSQEQAEPYEQYF.

V usage is TRBV29-1 and J usage is TRBJ1-3; 7 bases are a match to TRBD1. V lost 4 bases to trimming and J lost 5 bases; unmatched junction nucleotides: 5. The CDR3 loop spans 13 amino acids. The V gene's germline CDR1 is SQVTM and CDR2 ANQGSEA. The CDR3 coding sequence is TGCAGCGTTGTAGTGACAGGGCGAAACACCATATATTTT. Its translation is CSVVVTGRNTIYF.

DNA for the CDR3: TGTGCCAGCAGCGACAGGGGAGGGATCGAGGGGGCCCAGCATTTT. This codes for CASSDRGGIEGAQHF. J is TRBJ1-5 and V is TRBV6-5; the match to TRBD1 covers 8 bases. From germline, CDR1 is MNHEY and CDR2 SVGAGI. V was pared by 6 bases and J by 11 bases, with 15 bases of the junction left unmatched. The CDR3 has 15 residues.

The rearrangement uses TRBV28 and TRBJ2-5; 9 bases line up with TRBD1. Trimming at V came to 4 bases and at J to 5 bases, leaving 8 bases not matched to a gene. The V gene's germline CDR1 is MDHEN and CDR2 SYDVKM. CDR3 length equals 15 residues. This CDR3 is CASSSPGQGEETQYF. The CDR3 DNA follows: TGTGCCAGCAGTTCACCGGGACAGGGTGAGGAGACCCAGTACTTC.

The chain couples TRBV18 to TRBJ2-7; D unclear. This CDR3 comprises 13 residues. Germline CDR1 reads KGHSH; CDR2 reads LQKENI. Trimming shortened V by 2 bases and J by 1 base, and 6 bases separated the two germline ends. CDR3 loop: CASSPGRSYEQYF. The DNA of the CDR3 is TGTGCCAGCTCACCAGGTAGATCCTACGAGCAGTACTTC.

The chain couples TRBV3-1 (or the pseudogene TRBV3-2) to TRBJ2-1; TRBD1 is a possible D gene (6 bases). CDR3 length: 16 residues. Trimming stripped 4 bases from V and 4 bases from J, with 17 bases between. Germline lookup yields CDR1 LGHDT and CDR2 YNNKEL (reference sequence). The chain's CDR3 is CASSPRGRGKYNEQFF. As DNA, the CDR3 is TGTGCCAGCAGCCCCCGAGGCAGGGGAAAATACAATGAGCAGTTCTTC.

V and J are TRBV7-8 and TRBJ2-1; no firm D call. The CDR3 is 13 residues long. Germline values: CDR1 SGHVS, CDR2 FQNEAQ. V shed 3 bases and J shed 5 bases, with 8 bases lying between them. CDR3 DNA sequence: TGTGCCAGCAGCTTGAGTCGGAACAATGAGCAGTTCTTC. This codes for CASSLSRNNEQFF.

The chain couples TRBV6-6 to TRBJ1-3, with D unresolved. Germline CDR1 is MNHNY and CDR2 is SVGAGI (reference sequence). Trimming shortened V by 0 bases and J by 8 bases, and 5 bases separated the two germline ends. The CDR3 runs 12 residues. The CDR3 nucleotides are TGTGCCAGCAGTTACTCAGAAGACACCATATATTTT. This codes for CASSYSEDTIYF.

This chain links TRBV28 with TRBJ1-1; TRBD1 aligns across 9 bases. Germline CDR1 reads MDHEN; CDR2 reads SYDVKM. V gave up 5 bases and J gave up 7 bases; unmatched junction bases: 5. The CDR3 sequence is 13 residues long. The CDR3 DNA reads as TGTGCCAGCAGTAAACAGGGGGCCGGTGAAGCTTTCTTT. Protein: CASSKQGAGEAFF.

The chain recombines TRBV3-1 (or the pseudogene TRBV3-2) with TRBJ2-5, with 7 bases lining up with TRBD2. CDR3 length equals 11 residues. Germline V CDR1 and CDR2: LGHDT, YNNKEL (reference sequence). V lost 4 bases, J lost 10 bases, and 3 bases stayed unmatched. The CDR3 DNA sequence: TGTGCCAGCAGCCTCCCGGGGGGCCAGTACTTC. Protein product: CASSLPGGQYF.

With regard to this clone: The sample carries other DNA sequences with the same CDR3. V is TRBV6-1 and J is TRBJ1-5; D unresolved. CDR1 is MNHNS and CDR2 is SASEGT in the germline V gene. The CDR3 is 13 amino acids. V dropped 1 base and J dropped 2 bases, with 3 bases sitting between them. DNA of the CDR3: TGTGCCAGCAGTGAAGTTGGCAATCAGCCCCAGCATTTT. Translated: CASSEVGNQPQHF.

CDR3 in amino acids: CASSLEGALNQPQHF. For the CDR3, the DNA is TGTGCCAGCAGTTTGGAAGGGGCTCTTAATCAGCCCCAGCATTTT. V usage is TRBV27 and J usage is TRBJ1-5, with TRBD1 as a possible D gene (5 bases). Germline values: CDR1 MNHEY, CDR2 SMNVEV (reference sequence). The CDR3 loop spans 15 amino acids. Trimming stripped 3 bases from V and 4 bases from J, with 13 bases between.

V gene TRBV15 combines with J gene TRBJ1-4, with TRBD1 matching 7 bases. The V gene's germline CDR1 is LNHNV and CDR2 YYDKDF (reference sequence). V was pared by 1 base and J by 8 bases, with 4 bases of the junction left unmatched. The CDR3 sequence is 14 residues long. In DNA, the CDR3 is TGTGCCACCAGCAGAGCAGGGGGTAGGGAAAAACTGTTTTTT. Translated: CATSRAGGREKLFF.

The J gene is TRBJ2-2, the V gene TRBV12-3 or TRBV12-4; D is uncertain. The V end lost 3 bases, the J end lost 6 bases, and 8 bases lay between the germline ends. The CDR3 loop spans 13 amino acids. CDR3: CASSFFDSGELFF. DNA of the CDR3: TGTGCCAGCAGTTTTTTCGATTCCGGGGAGCTGTTTTTT.

The chain couples TRBV3-1 (or the pseudogene TRBV3-2) to TRBJ1-1; D is ambiguous. The CDR3 is 14 residues long. Germline V gives CDR1 LGHDT, CDR2 YNNKEL (reference sequence). With 1 base removed from V and 5 bases from J, the gap between germline ends came to 11 bases. The CDR3 DNA follows: TGTGCCAGCAGCCAAGGGCCCGCGGCGACTGAAGCTTTCTTT. Amino acids: CASSQGPAATEAFF.

CDR3 loop: CASSSADLGRSSYNEQFF. In DNA, the CDR3 is TGTGCCAGCAGCTCGGCGGATCTAGGGCGGTCGTCCTACAATGAGCAGTTCTTC. The chain uses TRBV5-4 and TRBJ2-1; unclear D gene. CDR3 length equals 18 residues. Germline assignment: CDR1 SGHNT and CDR2 YYREEE (reference sequence). V lost 3 bases, J lost 1 base, and 20 bases lay in between.

J is TRBJ2-7 and V is TRBV3-1 (or the pseudogene TRBV3-2); the D is unclear. The length of the CDR3 is 14 residues. Germline V gives CDR1 LGHDT, CDR2 YNNKEL (reference sequence). Trimming removed 2 bases from V and 0 bases from J, with 8 bases in between. The CDR3 region has the DNA TGTGCCAGCAGCCAAAGGCCCCTCTCCTACGAGCAGTACTTC. Translating gives CASSQRPLSYEQYF.

The genes are TRBV7-2 and TRBJ1-1, with a possible D match to TRBD1 (6 bases). Deletions cut 5 bases from V and 4 bases from J, with 14 bases between. CDR3 length equals 14 residues. Germline V gives CDR1 SGHTA, CDR2 FQGNSA. The CDR3 loop is CASSPRGASTEAFF. The CDR3 region has the DNA TGTGCCAGCAGCCCCCGGGGGGCGTCCACTGAAGCTTTCTTT.

The chain has TRBV13 and TRBJ2-3, with 9 bases that match TRBD2. V dropped 5 bases and J dropped 6; count of bases not matched to a gene: 0. This CDR3 is built from 12 residues. CDR1 PRHDT and CDR2 FYEKMQ come from the germline V gene (reference sequence). The CDR3 nucleotides read TGTGCCAGCAGCGCGGGGGGGGATACGCAGTATTTT. It yields the protein CASSAGGDTQYF.

The chain couples TRBV7-9 to TRBJ2-1; the D gene is possibly TRBD1 (5 bases). Germline-derived CDR1 and CDR2 are SEHNR and FQNEAQ (reference sequence). This CDR3 contains 12 residues. The V end lost 5 bases, the J end lost 7 bases, and 9 bases lay between the germline ends. CDR3 nucleotide sequence: TGTGCCAGCAGCGGCAACAGGAATGAGCAGTTCTTC. This sequence encodes CASSGNRNEQFF.

The chain is built from TRBV29-1 and TRBJ2-2; D remains unclear. From germline, CDR1 is SQVTM and CDR2 ANQGSEA. The ends were cut back, 7 bases at V and 5 bases at J, with 8 bases in the middle. CDR3 length equals 11 residues. As DNA, the CDR3 is TGCAGCGCTCGATGGACCGGGGAGCTGTTTTTT. Its translation: CSARWTGELFF.

This chain connects TRBV5-1 to TRBJ2-3; 13 nucleotides match TRBD2. The trim removed 2 bases at V and 2 bases at J, leaving 5 bases unmatched. Per the germline V gene, CDR1 is SGHRS and CDR2 is YFSETQ. The CDR3 has 17 amino acids. CDR3 amino acids: CASSLGLAGAFTDTQYF. DNA of the CDR3: TGCGCCAGCAGCTTAGGACTAGCGGGGGCATTCACAGATACGCAGTATTTT.

The chain uses TRBV2 and TRBJ1-4; no clear D. CDR1 is SNHLY, CDR2 FYNNEI, per germline. V was trimmed by 6 bases and J by 11 bases, leaving 16 bases between them. The CDR3 has 13 amino acids. The CDR3 loop reads CASRPGREGKLFF. The DNA of the CDR3 is TGTGCCAGCAGACCCGGGAGGGAGGGCAAACTGTTTTTT.

This chain uses TRBV28 with TRBJ2-4; TRBD1 matches 7 bases. With 4 bases clipped from V and 3 bases from J, the junction kept 6 bases outside the gene matches. The V gene's germline CDR1 is MDHEN and CDR2 SYDVKM. This CDR3 region has 15 residues. CDR3 sequence reads: CASSYRGLGKNIQYF. DNA of the CDR3: TGTGCCAGCAGTTACAGGGGCTTGGGCAAAAACATTCAGTACTTC.

The chain uses TRBV12-3 or TRBV12-4 and TRBJ2-7; 13 bases map to TRBD2. The CDR3 consists of 13 residues. V lost 9 bases and J lost 4; bases outside the gene matches: 3. The CDR3 nucleotides are TGTGCCAGTCGACTAGCGGGAGGTTACGAGCAGTACTTC. It encodes CASRLAGGYEQYF.